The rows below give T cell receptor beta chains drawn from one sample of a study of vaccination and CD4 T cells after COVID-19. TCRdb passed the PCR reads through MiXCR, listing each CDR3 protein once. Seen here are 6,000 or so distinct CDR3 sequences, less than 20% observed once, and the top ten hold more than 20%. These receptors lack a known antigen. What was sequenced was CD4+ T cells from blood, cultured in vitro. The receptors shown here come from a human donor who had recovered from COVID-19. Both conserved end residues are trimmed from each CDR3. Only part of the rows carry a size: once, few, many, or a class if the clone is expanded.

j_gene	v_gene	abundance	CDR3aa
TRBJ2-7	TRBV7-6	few	ASSLKLQEGVRFVEQY
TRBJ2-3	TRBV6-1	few	ASSREGARTDTQY
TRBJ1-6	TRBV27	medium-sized	ASSPSRGQYNSPLH
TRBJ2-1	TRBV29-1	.	SARTSGATSYNEQF
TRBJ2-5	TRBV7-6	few	ASSPDGKETQY
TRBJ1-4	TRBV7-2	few	ASSRGGSEKLF
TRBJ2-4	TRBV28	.	ASSLTGGLAKNIQY
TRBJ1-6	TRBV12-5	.	ASGRGHQSSYNSPLH
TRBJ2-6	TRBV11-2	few	ASSSSTPWPGPFEANVLT
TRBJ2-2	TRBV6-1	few	ASASGTTNTGELF
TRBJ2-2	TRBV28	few	ASSSGQMNTGELF
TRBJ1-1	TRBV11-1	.	ASSLEMNTEAF
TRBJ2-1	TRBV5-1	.	ASSASPETDEQF
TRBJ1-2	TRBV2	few	ASRGSGGYT
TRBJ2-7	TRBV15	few	ATSRDFDSIYEQY
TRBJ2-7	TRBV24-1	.	ATSDPRRDYEQY
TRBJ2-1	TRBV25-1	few	ASSDPGRSEQF
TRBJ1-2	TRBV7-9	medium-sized	ASAVRQGAGGYT
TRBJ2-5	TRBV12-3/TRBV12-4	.	ASSFSQVLETQY
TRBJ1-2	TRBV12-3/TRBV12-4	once	ASAPGGKYYGYT
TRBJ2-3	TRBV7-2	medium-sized	ASSFGRGYTDTQY
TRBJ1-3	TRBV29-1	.	SVTGVYSGNTIY
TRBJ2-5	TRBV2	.	ASTLAGELETQY
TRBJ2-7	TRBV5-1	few	ASSFRGRGFNEQY
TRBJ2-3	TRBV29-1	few	STKGAGGTDTQY
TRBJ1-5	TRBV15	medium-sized	ATSRERDRRPNQPQH
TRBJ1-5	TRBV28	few	ASSGAPLLADSNQPQH
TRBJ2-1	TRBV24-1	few	ATSDPGQALRNEQF
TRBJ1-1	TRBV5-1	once	ASSPQGRGGHTEAF
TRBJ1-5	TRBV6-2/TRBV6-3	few	ASSRGQGRNQPQH
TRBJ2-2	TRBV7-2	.	ASTSRRLAGFANTGELF
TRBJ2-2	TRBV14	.	ASSQARWIAGATGELF
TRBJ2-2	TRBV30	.	AWIGTTNTGELF
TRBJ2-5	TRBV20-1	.	SARPRQGGETQY
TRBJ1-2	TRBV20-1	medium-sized	SASFRQGLHYGYT
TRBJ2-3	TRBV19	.	ASSVQGTDTQY
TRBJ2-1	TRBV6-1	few	ASSVELGEYNEQF
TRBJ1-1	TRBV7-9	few	ASSLRQGEAF
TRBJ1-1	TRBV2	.	ASRPGQPGTEAF
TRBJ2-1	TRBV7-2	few	ASSPPRDNYNEQF
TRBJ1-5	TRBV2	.	ASKSNRDRGSQPQH
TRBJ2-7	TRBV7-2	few	ASSLGPRTLYEQY
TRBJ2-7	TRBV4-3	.	ASSQEAGPYEQY
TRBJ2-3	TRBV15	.	ATSETRTSTDTQY
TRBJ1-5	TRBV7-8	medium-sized	ASSLAGRGRGNQPQH
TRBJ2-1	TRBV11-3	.	ASSFERGSPYNEQF
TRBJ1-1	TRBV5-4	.	ASSLTGQGANTEAF
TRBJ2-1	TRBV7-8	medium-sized	ASSSFLGLAGGTYNEQF
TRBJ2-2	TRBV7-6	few	ASSLALAGGAGELF
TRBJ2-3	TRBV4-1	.	ASSQAAGTTDTQY